One T cell receptor (beta chain) is described in this entry. The antigen is undetermined. The entry originates in a study of cytomegalovirus exposure and HLA in healthy donors. J gave up 0 bases and V 0 bases, and 6 bases lay outside the gene matches. Germline CDR1 SGDLS, CDR2 YYNGEE. The CDR3 extends over 16 amino acids. Whole-study results and caveats: The investigators catalogued 164 TCR beta chains as cytomegalovirus-associated. Reports indicated that the classifier achieved high specificity and sensitivity in diagnosing cytomegalovirus status.

Regarding donors, all were healthy bone marrow donors. The PCR ran on 60 Vbeta and 13 Jbeta primers. Method: immunoSEQ multiplex PCR; TCRdb's copy keeps in-frame clones and lacks some. The table has about 160,000 clones, 87% seen once; the top ten hold about 0.85%. The sample comprised PBMCs. The chain is built from TRBV9 and TRBJ2-7; 7 nucleotides align to TRBD2. This TCR derives from a woman aged 25-40 years in good health and CMV-seronegative. In DNA form, the CDR3 reads TGTGCCAGCAGCGTAGGGGTTAGCGGGCCCTCCTACGAGCAGTACTTC. It translates to CASSVGVSGPSYEQYF.